A selection of T cell receptor beta chains follows, all from one sample in a study of shared clonotypes between healthy human individuals. This table comes from immunoSEQ multiplex PCR, and its TCRdb copy is limited to in-frame clones, with some not included. The repertoire holds roughly 1,800,000 clones, roughly 95% seen once, with more than 0.9% in the top ten. What was sequenced was naive CD8+ T cells sorted from blood. The origin of the receptors is a man between 18 and 29 years old in good health. Each CDR3 is given with its conserved first and last residue. A D gene is named only where the DNA matches it firmly. A clone size is listed for some rows: how often the clone was seen (once, few, many), or a class if it is expanded.

size	D	V	J	CDR3	DNA
.	.	TRBV7-8	TRBJ2-7	CASKAYEGWAYEQYF	TGTGCCAGCAAAGCTTACGAGGGGTGGGCCTACGAGCAGTACTTC
.	.	TRBV19	TRBJ1-1	CASSQGGYPMNTEAFF	TGTGCCAGTAGTCAGGGAGGGTACCCCATGAACACTGAAGCTTTCTTT
.	TRBD2	TRBV10-3	TRBJ2-2	CAISPRGEDTGELFF	TGTGCCATCAGCCCCCGGGGGGAGGACACCGGGGAGCTGTTTTTT
.	TRBD1	TRBV7-9	TRBJ2-2	CASSPTGARLGELFF	TGTGCCAGCAGCCCGACAGGGGCGCGTCTCGGGGAGCTGTTTTTT
.	.	TRBV7-9	TRBJ2-7	CASSPPHGSYEQYF	TGTGCCAGCAGCCCCCCCCACGGTTCCTACGAGCAGTACTTC
.	.	TRBV4-3	TRBJ1-4	CASSQEWGLFTTNEKLFF	TGCGCCAGCAGCCAAGAGTGGGGCCTGTTTACAACTAATGAAAAACTGTTTTTT
once	.	TRBV27	TRBJ2-7	CASSLKSGGTYEQYF	TGTGCCAGCAGTTTAAAGTCAGGGGGGACCTACGAGCAGTACTTC
.	.	TRBV6-5	TRBJ2-7	CASSPLDLREQYF	TGTGCCAGCAGTCCCCTAGATCTACGGGAGCAGTACTTC
few	.	TRBV19	TRBJ1-1	CASSMYPNTEAFF	TGTGCCAGTAGTATGTATCCGAACACTGAAGCTTTCTTT
.	.	TRBV29-1	TRBJ2-2	CSVPGAGELFF	TGCAGCGTTCCTGGGGCCGGGGAGCTGTTTTTT
once	.	TRBV10-3	TRBJ2-7	CAISARGGPYEQYF	TGTGCCATCAGTGCTAGGGGGGGCCCCTACGAGCAGTACTTC
.	.	TRBV11-2	TRBJ2-7	CASSLDMGAYEQYF	TGTGCCAGCAGCTTAGATATGGGGGCCTACGAGCAGTACTTC
.	TRBD2	TRBV19	TRBJ2-3	CASSITGGSTDTQYF	TGTGCCAGTAGTATAACGGGGGGGAGCACAGATACGCAGTATTTT
.	.	TRBV7-8	TRBJ2-1	CASSLWTSSPHEQFF	TGTGCCAGCAGCTTATGGACTTCCAGCCCGCATGAGCAGTTCTTC
.	.	TRBV15	TRBJ2-7	CATSFGTFSSYEQYF	TGTGCCACCAGCTTCGGGACTTTTAGCTCCTACGAGCAGTACTTC
.	TRBD1	TRBV14	TRBJ2-5	CASSQGGTGGALETQYF	TGTGCCAGCAGCCAAGGCGGGACAGGGGGCGCGTTAGAGACCCAGTACTTC
.	.	TRBV30	TRBJ2-3	CAWDPLGTDTQYF	TGTGCCTGGGACCCCCTGGGCACAGATACGCAGTATTTT
.	.	TRBV11-2	TRBJ2-1	CASSLAAFSYNEQFF	TGTGCCAGCAGCTTAGCGGCCTTCTCCTACAATGAGCAGTTCTTC
.	TRBD1	TRBV6-1	TRBJ1-2	CASSGTGPNYGYTF	TGTGCCAGCAGCGGGACAGGTCCTAACTATGGCTACACCTTC
.	.	TRBV29-1	TRBJ2-2	CSVCREGTGELFF	TGCAGCGTTTGTCGGGAAGGGACCGGGGAGCTGTTTTTT
.	TRBD1	TRBV4-1	TRBJ1-2	CASSQVFQGEEYGYTF	TGCGCCAGCAGCCAAGTTTTCCAGGGGGAAGAATATGGCTACACCTTC
.	TRBD1	TRBV5-8	TRBJ2-7	CASSLEQGARNEQYF	TGTGCCAGCAGCTTGGAACAGGGGGCGAGGAACGAGCAGTACTTC
.	.	TRBV4-1	TRBJ2-3	CASSPRGPGSDTQYF	TGCGCCAGCAGTCCTAGGGGTCCGGGGTCAGATACGCAGTATTTT
.	.	TRBV4-3	TRBJ2-1	CASSQDWGVGVEQFF	TGCGCCAGCAGCCAAGATTGGGGGGTAGGGGTTGAGCAGTTCTTC
.	.	TRBV6-5	TRBJ1-4	CASSIFLGEKLFF	TGTGCCAGCTCTATATTCTTAGGAGAAAAACTGTTTTTT
.	.	TRBV5-6	TRBJ2-3	CASSLERRITDTQYF	TGTGCCAGCAGCTTGGAACGGCGCATAACAGATACGCAGTATTTT
once	.	TRBV4-3	TRBJ2-7	CASSLGQGGSYEQYF	TGCGCCAGCAGCCTCGGACAGGGCGGGAGCTACGAGCAGTACTTC
.	TRBD1	TRBV2	TRBJ1-3	CASSEIGQGIMGGNTIYF	TGTGCCAGCAGTGAAATAGGACAGGGAATCATGGGTGGAAACACCATATATTTT
.	TRBD2	TRBV5-6	TRBJ2-1	CASSLASGGAWNEQFF	TGTGCCAGCAGCTTGGCTAGCGGGGGGGCCTGGAATGAGCAGTTCTTC